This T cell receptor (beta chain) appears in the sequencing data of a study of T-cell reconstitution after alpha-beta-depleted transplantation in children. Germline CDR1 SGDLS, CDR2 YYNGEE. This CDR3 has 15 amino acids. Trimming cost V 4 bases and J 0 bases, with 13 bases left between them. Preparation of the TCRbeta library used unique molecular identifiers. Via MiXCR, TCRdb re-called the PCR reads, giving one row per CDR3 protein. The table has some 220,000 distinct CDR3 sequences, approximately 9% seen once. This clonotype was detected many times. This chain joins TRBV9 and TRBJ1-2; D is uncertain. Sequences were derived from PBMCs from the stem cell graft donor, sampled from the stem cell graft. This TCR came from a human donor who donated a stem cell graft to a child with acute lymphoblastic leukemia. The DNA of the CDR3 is TGTGCCAGCAGCAGCTACAGCGACCCTAACTATGGCTACACCTTC. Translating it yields CASSSYSDPNYGYTF. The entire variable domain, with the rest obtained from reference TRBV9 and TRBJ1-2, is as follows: DSGVTQTPKHLITATGQRVTLRCSPRSGDLSVYWYQQSLDQGLQFLIQYYNGEERAKGNILERFSAQQFPDLHSELNLSSLELGDSALYFCASSSYSDPNYGYTFGSGTRLTVV.